The sequence of this T cell receptor beta chain was determined in a study of cytomegalovirus exposure and HLA in healthy donors. PCR employed 60 Vbeta and 13 Jbeta primers. The table came from immunoSEQ multiplex PCR; TCRdb's copy has only in-frame clones and leaves some out. The profile shows over 200,000 clones, about 81% of them singletons. Trimming took off 5 bases at V and 5 bases at J, with 10 bases between the two ends. The CDR3 consists of 13 residues. Germline V gene data show CDR1 as MNHNY and CDR2 as SVGAGI (reference sequence). The receptor comes from a man aged 35-49 years in good health and CMV-seropositive. The gene calls are TRBV6-6 and TRBJ1-5; tentatively, D is TRBD1 (6 bases). Sequenced input: PBMCs. The CDR3, as DNA: TGTGCCAGCAGTGGACAGTCCGATCAGCCCCAGCATTTT. It codes for CASSGQSDQPQHF.